The present T cell receptor beta chain was sequenced within a study of response to subunit inactivated influenza vaccine listed by TCRdb under 2018. Regarding the research as a whole: The study used deep quantitative T cell receptor repertoire profiling to track responses to a trivalent subunit inactivated influenza vaccine.

The V and J ends are trimmed by 6 bases and 7 bases, leaving 19 bases between them. The CDR3 numbers 15 residues from cysteine through phenylalanine. Only CDR3 DNA remains: 45 bases, in frame from the first base. According to the germline V gene, CDR1 reads MDHEN and CDR2 reads SYDVKM. Study-wide findings and limitations: It was suggested by the authors that each seasonal influenza vaccination may recruit only a limited number of new T cells.

Receptor libraries were prepared by RT-PCR. Sequencing instrument: Illumina HiSeq 2500. The public reads were quality trimmed at Q25 with fastp and then assembled into clones with MiXCR by TCRdb, keeping productive beta chains. Entries that share a CDR3 protein sequence are merged under the most common genes and DNA. The table for this sample lists hundreds of thousands of distinct CDR3 sequences; approximately 15% of them were counted only once. 6% to 8% of the sample is taken by the ten largest. A few counts support this clonotype. The antigen it recognizes is unknown. It has no much larger one-base neighbor in the sample; base qualities were not kept.

The TCR comes from a man in his fifties or sixties who received an inactivated influenza vaccine. Donor details come from another sample of the same person, matched by shared clones. Sequences were derived from PBMCs from blood, sampled less than 15 days before vaccination. The chain uses TRBV28 and TRBJ2-1; the D gene is possibly TRBD1, with 8 bases matching. The nucleotide sequence reads as follows: TGTGCCAGCAGCCCACAGGGGGGGGCCAGGAATGAGCAGTTCTTC. This is translated as CASSPQGGARNEQFF.